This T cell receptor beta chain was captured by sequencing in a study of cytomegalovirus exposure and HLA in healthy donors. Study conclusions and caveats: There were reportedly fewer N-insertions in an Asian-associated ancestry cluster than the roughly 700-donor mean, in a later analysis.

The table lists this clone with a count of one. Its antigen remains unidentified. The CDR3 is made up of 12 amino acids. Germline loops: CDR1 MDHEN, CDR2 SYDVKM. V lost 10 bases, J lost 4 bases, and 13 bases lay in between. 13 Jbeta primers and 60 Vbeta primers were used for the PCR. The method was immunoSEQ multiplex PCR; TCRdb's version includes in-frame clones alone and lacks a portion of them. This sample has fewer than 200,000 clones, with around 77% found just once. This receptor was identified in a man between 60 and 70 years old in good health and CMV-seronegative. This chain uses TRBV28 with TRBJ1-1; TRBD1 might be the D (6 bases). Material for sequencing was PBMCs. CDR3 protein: CATGVWGTEAFF. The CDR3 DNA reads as TGTGCCACAGGGGTCTGGGGCACTGAAGCTTTCTTT.